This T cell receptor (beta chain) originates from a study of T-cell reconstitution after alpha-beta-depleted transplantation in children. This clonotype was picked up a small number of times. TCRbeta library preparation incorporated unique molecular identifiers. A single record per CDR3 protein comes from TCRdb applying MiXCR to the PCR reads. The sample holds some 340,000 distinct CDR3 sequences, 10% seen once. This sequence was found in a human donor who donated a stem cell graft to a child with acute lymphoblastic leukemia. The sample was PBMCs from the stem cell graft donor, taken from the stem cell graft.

The CDR3 protein is CASSLGLASSSYNEQFF. CDR3 nucleotide sequence: TGTGCCAGCAGCCTCGGACTAGCGTCGAGCTCCTACAATGAGCAGTTCTTC. The rearrangement uses TRBV4-2 and TRBJ2-1; 9 bases line up with TRBD2. The CDR3 loop spans 17 amino acids. From germline, CDR1 is LGHNA and CDR2 YNFKEQ. V shed 4 bases and J 0 bases; nucleotides not matched to a gene: 7.